Presented here are 22 T cell receptor beta chains from one specimen sequenced in a study of blood T cells in healthy people across ages. A second PCR, run for about 7 to 11 cycles, used a sample-barcoded 5' primer plus a J-beta primer mix. MiXCR, applied by TCRdb to the 5' RACE reads, yields one record per CDR3 protein. The table shows 2 million or so distinct CDR3 sequences, with less than 50% occurring only once. Sequencing input: blood. These receptors originate from a woman aged 40 to 49 in good health.

Of note for this clonotype: Since a much larger clone is just one base distant, this may be a read error. The gene calls are TRBV29-1 and TRBJ2-1, with D uncertain. The V gene's germline CDR1 is SQVTM and CDR2 ANQGSEA. CDR3 length: 14 amino acids. CDR3 nucleotide sequence: TGCAGCGTTGAATCGACCCGCTCCTACAATGGGCAGTTCTTC. It yields the protein CSVESTRSYNGQFF.

This clonotype was seen once. The chain is built from TRBV20-1 and TRBJ2-1; TRBD1 matches 9 bases. With 6 bases clipped from V and 9 bases from J, the junction kept 12 bases outside the gene matches. The germline V gene encodes CDR1 DFQATT and CDR2 SNEGSKA (reference sequence). The length of the CDR3 is 14 residues. The CDR3 here is CSALPGQGRGEQFF. In DNA, the CDR3 is TGCAGTGCGCTTCCGGGACAGGGTAGGGGTGAGCAGTTCTTC.

This chain links TRBV4-3 with TRBJ2-1; D is unclear. The V end was cut by 1 base, the J end by 7 bases, with 11 bases between. In germline, CDR1 is LGHNA, CDR2 YSLEER. CDR3 length: 14 residues. The CDR3 DNA reads TGCGCCAGCAGCCAAGGAGGCAGAAGGAATGAGCAGTTCTTC. Translating gives CASSQGGRRNEQFF.

The CDR3 spells CASSPWDKDYEQYF. The CDR3 DNA reads as TGTGCCAGCAGCCCTTGGGACAAAGACTACGAGCAGTACTTC. V gene TRBV11-2 combines with J gene TRBJ2-7; D might be TRBD1 (6 bases). Trimming cost V 5 bases and J 3 bases, with 14 bases left between them. Per germline, CDR1 SGHAT and CDR2 FQNNGV. The CDR3 spans 14 residues.

This chain uses TRBV6-5 with TRBJ2-1; D call uncertain. Germline V gene lookup returns CDR1 MNHEY and CDR2 SVGAGI. V lost 6 bases and J lost 5, with 20 bases in between. The CDR3 runs to 16 residues. CDR3 sequence reads: CASRGLAGLGDNEQFF. The CDR3 DNA sequence: TGTGCCAGCAGGGGATTGGCAGGCCTTGGTGACAATGAGCAGTTCTTC.

The gene calls are TRBV4-3 and TRBJ2-1, with TRBD2 matching over 8 bases. The trim removed 1 base at V and 3 bases at J, leaving 8 bases unmatched. CDR1 and CDR2 from the germline V gene are LGHNA and YSLEER. The CDR3 runs 17 residues. The CDR3 here is CASSQARRGADYNEQFF. CDR3 coding DNA: TGCGCCAGCAGCCAAGCTCGGCGGGGGGCTGACTACAATGAGCAGTTCTTC.

This clonotype was seen only once. The V gene is TRBV7-2, the J gene TRBJ1-2; 7 positions match TRBD1. CDR3 length equals 15 residues. The junction had 14 bases not matched to a gene; V was cut back by 5 bases and J by 8 bases. CDR1 and CDR2 from the germline V gene are SGHTA and FQGNSA. Here the CDR3 reads CASSPKTGTSGGYTF. The CDR3 nucleotides are TGTGCCAGCAGCCCTAAGACAGGGACCTCGGGCGGCTACACCTTC.

Only a few counts were recorded for this clonotype. The chain carries TRBV6-5 and TRBJ1-2; D remains ambiguous. This CDR3 contains 14 residues. The V end was cut by 0 bases, the J end by 8 bases, with 13 bases between. The germline V gene has CDR1 MNHEY and CDR2 SVGAGI. CDR3 DNA sequence: TGTGCCAGCAGTTACTCACCAGTCTCGGGCGGCTACACCTTC. This sequence encodes CASSYSPVSGGYTF.

This rearrangement joins TRBV28 to TRBJ2-5; TRBD2 matches at 8 bases. The better agreement between TRBJ2-7 and the DNA end casts doubt on the J call. The germline V gene has CDR1 MDHEN and CDR2 SYDVKM. CDR3 length: 15 residues. In DNA form, the CDR3 reads TGTGCCAGCAGCTCCCTTGGCGGGGGGTACTACGAGCAGTACTTC. It is translated as CASSSLGGGYYEQYF.

The chain carries TRBV15 and TRBJ2-1; D remains ambiguous. CDR3 size: 12 residues. The germline gives CDR1 LNHNV, CDR2 YYDKDF (reference sequence). The V gene lost 6 bases and the J gene lost 5 bases, with 8 bases spanning the gap. The CDR3 DNA reads as TGTGCCACCAGGGGCAGTAACAATGAGCAGTTCTTC. Amino acids: CATRGSNNEQFF.

V is TRBV7-2 and J is TRBJ2-3; 13 nucleotides match TRBD2. The CDR3 runs 18 residues. Trimming cost V 1 base and J 4 bases; bases outside gene matches: 8. Germline CDR1 and CDR2: SGHTA and FQGNSA. Here the CDR3 reads CASSLGRTSGGASDTQYF. The CDR3 DNA reads TGTGCCAGCAGCTTAGGCAGAACTAGCGGGGGGGCCTCAGATACGCAGTATTTT.

This chain connects TRBV20-1 to TRBJ2-5; D is ambiguous. The CDR3 runs 10 residues. CDR1 is DFQATT, CDR2 SNEGSKA, per germline (reference sequence). V was pared by 7 bases and J by 6 bases, with 9 bases between. In DNA form, the CDR3 reads TGCAGTGTGGAACTAAAGACCCAGTACTTC. Its protein product is CSVELKTQYF.

V is TRBV12-3 or TRBV12-4 and J is TRBJ2-5; D remains unclear. Trimming pared 5 bases from V and 7 bases from J, leaving 11 bases between. The CDR3 extends over 12 amino acids. The CDR3 DNA sequence: TGTGCCAGCAGTCGCTTGACCGGGACCCAGTACTTC. As protein: CASSRLTGTQYF.

This chain links TRBV29-1 with TRBJ1-5; no clear D. The V gene's germline CDR1 is SQVTM and CDR2 ANQGSEA. The CDR3 sequence is 13 residues long. Deletions cut 4 bases from V and 5 bases from J, with 12 bases between. CDR3 protein: CSVGSLADQPQHF. The CDR3, as DNA: TGCAGCGTTGGCAGCCTTGCGGATCAGCCCCAGCATTTT. Together with reference TRBV29-1 and TRBJ1-5, the CDR3 gives the full variable domain: SAVISQKPSRDICQRGTSLTIQCQVDSQVTMMFWYRQQPGQSLTLIATANQGSEATYESGFVIDKFPISRPNLTFSTLTVSNMSPEDSSIYLCSVGSLADQPQHFGDGTRLSIL.

This clonotype appeared a few times. The chain employs TRBV7-2 and TRBJ2-1, with 8 bases aligning to TRBD2. V was pared by 6 bases and J by 0 bases, with 16 bases of the junction left unmatched. Germline V gene data show CDR1 as SGHTA and CDR2 as FQGNSA. The CDR3 is 19 residues long. The CDR3 sequence is CASRPRLSMSGSSYNEQFF. The CDR3 bases are TGTGCCAGCAGACCCCGTTTATCTATGAGCGGGAGCTCCTACAATGAGCAGTTCTTC. Drawing the rest from reference TRBV7-2 and TRBJ2-1, the complete variable domain is GAGVSQSPSNKVTEKGKDVELRCDPISGHTALYWYRQSLGQGLEFLIYFQGNSAPDKSGLPSDRFSAERTGGSVSTLTIQRTQQEDSAVYLCASRPRLSMSGSSYNEQFFGPGTRLTVL.

About this clonotype itself: Mismatch with germline at one junction end may stem from a read error. Here the CDR3 DNA reads TGTGCCTGCAGCCGCGGACAGCCGGGGCAAGAGACCCAGTACTTC. Its translation: CACSRGQPGQETQYF. V usage is TRBV11-2 and J usage is TRBJ2-5, with TRBD1 as a possible D gene (6 bases). CDR3 length: 15 residues. In germline, CDR1 is SGHAT, CDR2 FQNNGV.

The sample holds a few counts of this clonotype. The CDR3 spells CASSLTPNTDMAHEQFF. DNA of the CDR3: TGCGCCAGCAGCTTGACCCCTAACACGGACATGGCACATGAGCAGTTCTTC. The chain uses TRBV5-1 and TRBJ2-1; perhaps TRBD1 as D (5 bases). Trimming removed 1 base at V and 8 bases at J, with 22 bases between. The CDR3 covers 17 residues. Per germline, CDR1 SGHRS and CDR2 YFSETQ.

The rearrangement joins TRBV9 to TRBJ2-1; possibly TRBD1 or TRBD2 for D (5 bases each). Germline values: CDR1 SGDLS, CDR2 YYNGEE. Trimming took 3 bases from V and 8 from J, leaving 21 bases between them. The CDR3 totals 16 residues. CDR3 sequence: CASSAAPWGSADEQFF. The DNA of the CDR3 is TGTGCCAGCAGCGCTGCCCCTTGGGGGAGTGCGGATGAGCAGTTCTTC.

This clonotype was found many times. The junction does not match germline at one end; this may be a read error. The chain combines TRBV7-2 with TRBJ1-6; maybe TRBD1 (5 bases). The CDR3 covers 14 residues. The germline V gene has CDR1 SGHTA and CDR2 FQGNSA. This chain's CDR3 is CASSLGQGGSPLHF. Written as DNA, the CDR3 is TGTGCCAGCAGTTTAGGTCAGGGAGGCTCACCCCTCCACTTT. The complete variable domain, with remaining parts taken from reference TRBV7-2 and TRBJ1-6, reads GAGVSQSPSNKVTEKGKDVELRCDPISGHTALYWYRQSLGQGLEFLIYFQGNSAPDKSGLPSDRFSAERTGGSVSTLTIQRTQQEDSAVYLCASSLGQGGSPLHFGNGTRLTVT.

The genes are TRBV27 and TRBJ1-2, with D hard to call. Germline assignment: CDR1 MNHEY and CDR2 SMNVEV (reference sequence). Between the trimmed V and J ends, which lost 5 bases and 2 bases, there was a span of 9 bases. The CDR3 is made up of 13 amino acids. In DNA, the CDR3 is TGTGCCAGCAGTCCTCGACTCAACTATGGCTACACCTTC. This sequence encodes CASSPRLNYGYTF.

The gene calls are TRBV20-1 and TRBJ2-1, with D possibly matching TRBD2 (6 bases). The DNA end is a closer match to TRBJ2-7, so the J assignment may be wrong. The CDR3 spans 11 residues. Looked up from germline, CDR1 is DFQATT and CDR2 is SNEGSKA (reference sequence). The DNA of the CDR3 is TGCAGTGCTTATAGCGGAAATGAGCAGTACTTC. Its protein is CSAYSGNEQYF.

This chain joins TRBV3-1 and TRBJ1-6; D is undetermined. Trimming shortened V by 0 bases and J by 10 bases, and 16 bases separated the two germline ends. The CDR3 has 16 amino acids. Germline V gene sequence: CDR1 LGHDT, CDR2 YNNKEL (reference sequence). This chain's CDR3 is CASSQDRRAYGSPLHF. The DNA of the CDR3 is TGTGCCAGCAGCCAAGATAGGAGGGCGTACGGATCACCCCTCCACTTT.